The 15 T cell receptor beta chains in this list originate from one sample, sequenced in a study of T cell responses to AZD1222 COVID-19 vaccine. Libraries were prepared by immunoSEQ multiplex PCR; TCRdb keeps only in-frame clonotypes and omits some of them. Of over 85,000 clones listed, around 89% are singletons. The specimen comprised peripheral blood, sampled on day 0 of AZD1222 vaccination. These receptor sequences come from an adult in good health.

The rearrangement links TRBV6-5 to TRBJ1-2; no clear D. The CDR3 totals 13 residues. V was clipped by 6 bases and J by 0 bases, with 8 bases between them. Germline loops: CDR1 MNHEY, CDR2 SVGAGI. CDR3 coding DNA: TGTGCCAGCAGGCCCGCCTCTAACTATGGCTACACCTTC. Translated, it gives CASRPASNYGYTF.

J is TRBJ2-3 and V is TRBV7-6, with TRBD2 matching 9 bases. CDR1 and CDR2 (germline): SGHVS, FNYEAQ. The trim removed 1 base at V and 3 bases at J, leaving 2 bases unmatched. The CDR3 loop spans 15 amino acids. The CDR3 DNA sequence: TGTGCCAGCAGCTTAGGCGGGAGGGGTACAGATACGCAGTATTTT. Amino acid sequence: CASSLGGRGTDTQYF.

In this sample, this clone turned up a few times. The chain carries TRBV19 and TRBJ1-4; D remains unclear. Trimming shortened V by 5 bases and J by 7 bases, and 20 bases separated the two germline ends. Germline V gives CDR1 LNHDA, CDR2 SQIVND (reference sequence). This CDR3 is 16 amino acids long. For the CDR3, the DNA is TGTGCCAGTAGTCCCCCCCTTATCAAGTCGGGTGAAAAACTGTTTTTT. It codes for CASSPPLIKSGEKLFF. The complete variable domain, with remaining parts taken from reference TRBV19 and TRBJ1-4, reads DGGITQSPKYLFRKEGQNVTLSCEQNLNHDAMYWYRQDPGQGLRLIYYSQIVNDFQKGDIAEGYSVSREKKESFPLTVTSAQKNPTAFYLCASSPPLIKSGEKLFFGSGTQLSVL.

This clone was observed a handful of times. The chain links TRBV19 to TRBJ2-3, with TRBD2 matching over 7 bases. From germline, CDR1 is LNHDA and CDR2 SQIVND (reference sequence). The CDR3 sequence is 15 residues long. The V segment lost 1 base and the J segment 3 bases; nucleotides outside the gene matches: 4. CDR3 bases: TGTGCCAGTAGTATAGGCGGGCGGGAGACAGATACGCAGTATTTT. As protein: CASSIGGRETDTQYF.

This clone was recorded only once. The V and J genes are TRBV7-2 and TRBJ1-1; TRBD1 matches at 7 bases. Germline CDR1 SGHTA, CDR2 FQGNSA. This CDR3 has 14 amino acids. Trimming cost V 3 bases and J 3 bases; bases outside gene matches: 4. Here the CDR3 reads CASSLTGQDTEAFF. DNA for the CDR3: TGTGCCAGCAGCTTGACAGGGCAGGACACTGAAGCTTTCTTT.

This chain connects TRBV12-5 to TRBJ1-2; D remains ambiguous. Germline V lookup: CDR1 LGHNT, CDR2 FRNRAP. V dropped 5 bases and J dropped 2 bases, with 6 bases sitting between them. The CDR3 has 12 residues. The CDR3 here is CASGKDNYGYTF. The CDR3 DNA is TGTGCTAGTGGTAAGGACAACTATGGCTACACCTTC.

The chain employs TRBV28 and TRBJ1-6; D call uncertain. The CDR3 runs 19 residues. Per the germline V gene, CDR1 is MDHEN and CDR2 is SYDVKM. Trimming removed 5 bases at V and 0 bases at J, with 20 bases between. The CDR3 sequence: CASSPQARRSSSYNSPLHF. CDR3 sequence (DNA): TGTGCCAGCAGTCCCCAAGCGAGGAGGTCGAGCTCCTATAATTCACCCCTCCACTTT.

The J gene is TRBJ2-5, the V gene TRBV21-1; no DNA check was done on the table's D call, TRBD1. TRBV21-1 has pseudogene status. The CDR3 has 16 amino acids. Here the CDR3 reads CASSKGGRGWEETQYF. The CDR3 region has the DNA TGTGCCAGCAGCAAAGGTGGCAGGGGTTGGGAAGAGACCCAGTACTTC.

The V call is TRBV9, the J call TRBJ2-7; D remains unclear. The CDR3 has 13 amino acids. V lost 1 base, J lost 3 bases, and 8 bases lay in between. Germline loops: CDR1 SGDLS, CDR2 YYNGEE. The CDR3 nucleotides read TGTGCCAGCAGCGTAAATAAGGACTACGAGCAGTACTTC. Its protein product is CASSVNKDYEQYF.

The CDR3 coding sequence is TGTGCCTGGAGTCGGCGGGAGAGGGGAAACATTCAGTACTTC. This codes for CAWSRRERGNIQYF. The genes are TRBV30 and TRBJ2-4; 7 nucleotides line up with TRBD2. Per the germline V gene, CDR1 is GTSNPN and CDR2 is SVGIG (reference sequence). Trimming at V came to 2 bases and at J to 6 bases, leaving 7 bases not matched to a gene. This CDR3 contains 14 residues.

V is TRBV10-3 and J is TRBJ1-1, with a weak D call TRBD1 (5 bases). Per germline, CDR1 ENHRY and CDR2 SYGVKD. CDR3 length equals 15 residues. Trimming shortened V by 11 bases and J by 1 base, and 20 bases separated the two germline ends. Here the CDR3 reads CAALGAPRQNTEAFF. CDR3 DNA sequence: TGTGCCGCCCTCGGGGCCCCGAGGCAGAACACTGAAGCTTTCTTT.

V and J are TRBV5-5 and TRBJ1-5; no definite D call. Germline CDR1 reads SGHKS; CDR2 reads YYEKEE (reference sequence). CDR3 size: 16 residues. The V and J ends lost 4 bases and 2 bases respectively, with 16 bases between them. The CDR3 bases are TGTGCCAGCAGCGAAATGGAGGGTAGGGGCAATCAGCCCCAGCATTTT. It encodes CASSEMEGRGNQPQHF.

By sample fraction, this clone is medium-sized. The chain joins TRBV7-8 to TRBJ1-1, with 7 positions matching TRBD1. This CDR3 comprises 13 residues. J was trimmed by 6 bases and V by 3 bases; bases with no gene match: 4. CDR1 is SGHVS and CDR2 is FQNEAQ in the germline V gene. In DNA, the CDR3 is TGTGCCAGCAGCTTTTGGCAGGGGGCTGAAGCTTTCTTT. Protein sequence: CASSFWQGAEAFF.

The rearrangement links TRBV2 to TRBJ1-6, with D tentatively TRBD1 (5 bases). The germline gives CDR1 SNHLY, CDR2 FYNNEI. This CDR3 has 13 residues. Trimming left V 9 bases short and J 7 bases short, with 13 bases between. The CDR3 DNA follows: TGTGCCAGGTCGGGACGGGAGAATTCACCCCTCCACTTT. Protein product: CARSGRENSPLHF.

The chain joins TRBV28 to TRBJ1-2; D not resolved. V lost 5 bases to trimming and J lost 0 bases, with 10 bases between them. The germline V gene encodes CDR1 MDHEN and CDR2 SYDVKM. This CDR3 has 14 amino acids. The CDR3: CASSLPGANYGYTF. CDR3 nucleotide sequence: TGTGCCAGCAGTCTGCCCGGGGCTAACTATGGCTACACCTTC.